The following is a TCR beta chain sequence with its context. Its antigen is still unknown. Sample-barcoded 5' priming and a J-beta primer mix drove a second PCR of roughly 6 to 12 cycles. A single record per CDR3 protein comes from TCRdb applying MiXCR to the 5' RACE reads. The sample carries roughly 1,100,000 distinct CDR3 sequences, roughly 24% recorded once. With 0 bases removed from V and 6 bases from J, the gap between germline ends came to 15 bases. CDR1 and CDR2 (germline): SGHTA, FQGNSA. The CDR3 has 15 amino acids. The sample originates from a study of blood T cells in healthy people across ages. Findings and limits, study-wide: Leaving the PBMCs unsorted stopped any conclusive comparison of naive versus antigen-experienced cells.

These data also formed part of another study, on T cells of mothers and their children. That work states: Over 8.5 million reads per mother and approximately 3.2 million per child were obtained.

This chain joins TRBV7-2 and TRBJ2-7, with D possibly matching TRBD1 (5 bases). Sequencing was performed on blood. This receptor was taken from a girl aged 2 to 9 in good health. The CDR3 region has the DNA TGTGCCAGCAGCTTAGCGGACGTAACAGGATCCGAGCAGTACTTC. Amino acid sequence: CASSLADVTGSEQYF.